This is a list of T cell receptor beta chains from one sample in a study of T cell repertoires in cytomegalovirus infection. TCRdb reprocessed the reads via MiXCR and lists one record per CDR3 protein. The sample yields about 110,000 distinct CDR3 sequences, around 31% seen once. Antigens for these TCRs are unknown. The input for sequencing was CD8+ T cells from cultured PBMCs, taken from culture after CMV antigen stimulation. Every receptor here comes from a human donor in good health (CMV status not recorded). Some clones in this sample may be carry-over from other donors' samples. The CDR3 runs from the conserved cysteine through the conserved F or W. The D gene is left open where the match is weak. Rows give clone size only sometimes, using once, few, many, or a class for an expanded clone.

j_call | clone_size | d_call | v_call | cdr3_nt | cdr3_aa
TRBJ2-3 | - | TRBD2 | TRBV7-9 | TGTGCCAGCAAGGGGCCCCCAGCGGGGGAAGCAGATACGCAGTATTTT | CASKGPPAGEADTQYF
TRBJ2-7 | - | - | TRBV7-8 | TGTGCCAGCAGCCCACTGGCCGGTCAAAGCTCCTACGAGCAGTACTTC | CASSPLAGQSSYEQYF
TRBJ1-6 | few | - | TRBV2 | TGTGCCAGCAGTGAATGGGGGAATATCTATAATTCACCCCTCCACTTT | CASSEWGNIYNSPLHF
TRBJ2-3 | - | TRBD1 | TRBV7-9 | TGTGCCAGCAGCTTCGACAGGGGAGGAGGCACAGATACGCAGTATTTT | CASSFDRGGGTDTQYF
TRBJ2-5 | many | - | TRBV7-2 | TGTGCCAGCAGCCCTACCTTGGGCCCCCAAGAGACCCAGTACTTC | CASSPTLGPQETQYF
TRBJ2-1 | few | TRBD2 | TRBV6-6 | TGTGCCAGCACCGGGGGGGCTGTCTACCACAATGAGCAGTTCTTC | CASTGGAVYHNEQFF
TRBJ2-1 | - | TRBD2 | TRBV4-3 | TGCGCCAGCAGCCAAGTGGGAGGGTCGGATGAGCAGTTCTTC | CASSQVGGSDEQFF
TRBJ2-7 | - | - | TRBV2 | TGTGCCAGCAGTGAGTCTGGGGTCGGCTGGTCCTACGAGCAGTACTTC | CASSESGVGWSYEQYF
TRBJ1-4 | - | TRBD1 | TRBV7-6 | TGTGCCAGCAGCTCACCTCGGGGACAGCGACTCACAACTAATGAAAAACTGTTTTTT | CASSSPRGQRLTTNEKLFF
TRBJ2-7 | few | - | TRBV7-8 | TGTGCCAGCAGCCCAGGGACACACGAGCAGTACTTC | CASSPGTHEQYF
TRBJ1-2 | few | - | TRBV7-9 | TGTGCCAGCAGCTTAGAGCGGCAGGGGTTTCCTGGCTACACCTTC | CASSLERQGFPGYTF
TRBJ2-1 | - | TRBD2 | TRBV4-1 | TGCGCCAGCAGCCTCGTGACTAGCGGGGGGCTCTCCTACAATGAGCAGTTCTTC | CASSLVTSGGLSYNEQFF
TRBJ2-2 | - | TRBD2 | TRBV23-1 | TGCGCCAGCAGTCGAACCCCCGGGACTAAGAACACCGGGGAGCTGTTTTTT | CASSRTPGTKNTGELFF
TRBJ2-7 | few | TRBD1 | TRBV2 | TGTGCCAGCACCTACGACAGGGGGAGGTACGAGCAGTACTTC | CASTYDRGRYEQYF
TRBJ2-7 | - | - | TRBV5-6 | TGTGCCAGCAGCTCCAGGGAGATCTACGAGCAGTACTTC | CASSSREIYEQYF
TRBJ1-1 | few | - | TRBV11-3 | TGTGCCAGCGCGCAGTTCATGAACACTGAAGCTTTCTTT | CASAQFMNTEAFF
TRBJ2-1 | few | TRBD1 | TRBV2 | TGTGCCAGCAGTCCCACAGGGGGCTCCTACAATGAGCAGTTCTTC | CASSPTGGSYNEQFF
TRBJ1-4 | - | - | TRBV7-9 | TGTGCCAGCAGCCCAAAAAATAGTAGAACTAATGAAAAACTGTTTTTT | CASSPKNSRTNEKLFF
TRBJ1-2 | - | - | TRBV6-1 | TGTGCCAGCCGGGAAAACTATGGCTACACCTTC | CASRENYGYTF
TRBJ2-7 | few | - | TRBV28 | TGTGCCAGCAGTCAGAGGACAGCTCGGAGATCCTACGAGCAGTACTTC | CASSQRTARRSYEQYF
TRBJ2-2 | few | TRBD1 | TRBV6-5 | TGTGCCAGCAGTTACCTTTCAACAGGGGGAACCGGGGAGCTGTTTTTT | CASSYLSTGGTGELFF
TRBJ2-1 | - | - | TRBV7-9 | TGTGCCAGCAGCTTAAATCCCGCCAATGAGCAGTTCTTC | CASSLNPANEQFF
TRBJ2-3 | - | - | TRBV24-1 | TGTGCCACCAGTGACTTTCGGACAGATACGCAGTATTTT | CATSDFRTDTQYF
TRBJ2-2 | few | - | TRBV12-3/TRBV12-4 | TGTGCCAGCCGGCACACCGGGGAGCTGTTTTTT | CASRHTGELFF
TRBJ1-6 | few | - | TRBV6-1 | TGTGCCAGCAGTCACAGGTCGCCGTTTTATAATTCACCCCTCCACTTT | CASSHRSPFYNSPLHF
TRBJ2-7 | many | - | TRBV7-2 | TGTGCCAGCAGCTTATCATCCGTTAACGCGGTCCCCACCTACGAGCAGTACTTC | CASSLSSVNAVPTYEQYF
TRBJ2-3 | few | TRBD2 | TRBV19 | TGTGCCAGTAGTCCAACTAGCGGGGGGCCAGATACGCAGTATTTT | CASSPTSGGPDTQYF
TRBJ2-7 | - | TRBD1 | TRBV6-2/TRBV6-3 | TGTGCCAGCAGCCCCCTGGGACAGGGCTACGAGCAGTACTTC | CASSPLGQGYEQYF
TRBJ1-5 | few | - | TRBV28 | TGTGCCAGCAGTTACCGGGGGTTGAGCAATCAGCCCCAGCATTTT | CASSYRGLSNQPQHF
TRBJ2-7 | few | - | TRBV7-2 | TGTGCCAGCAGCTTAGCCGGACAGACCTACGAGCAGTACTTC | CASSLAGQTYEQYF
TRBJ2-5 | few | TRBD2 | TRBV7-4 | TGTGCCAGCAGCTTAGTACTAGCGGGGGAAGAGACCCAGTACTTC | CASSLVLAGEETQYF
TRBJ2-7 | few | - | TRBV5-6 | TGTGCCAGCACCAAGACAGGCCTCCTGGACGAGCAGTACTTC | CASTKTGLLDEQYF
TRBJ2-7 | few | - | TRBV2 | TGTGCCAGCCTGGGAAGGGAGGTCGACGAGCAGTACTTC | CASLGREVDEQYF
TRBJ2-3 | few | - | TRBV24-1 | TGTGCCACCAGTGATTTAGTCGACACAGATACGCAGTATTTT | CATSDLVDTDTQYF
TRBJ2-7 | once | TRBD1 | TRBV7-4 | TGTGCCAGCAGCCCTAGACAGGGGGCGGTCTACGAGCAGTACTTC | CASSPRQGAVYEQYF
TRBJ1-5 | - | - | TRBV6-2/TRBV6-3 | TGTGCCAGCAGTTTGGTAGGGGGAGCATATAGCAATCAGCCCCAGCATTTT | CASSLVGGAYSNQPQHF